These 13 T cell receptor beta chains share one sample of origin, sequenced in a study of blood T cell repertoires in COVID-19. TCRdb's copy holds only in-frame clones and misses some; the assay was immunoSEQ multiplex PCR. This sample has more than 90,000 clones, with around nine tenths found just once. The sequenced material came from peripheral blood. The receptors shown here come from a man aged 35-49 years with acute or convalescent COVID-19.

The rearrangement joins TRBV7-9 to TRBJ1-1; D gene ambiguous. This CDR3 is 14 amino acids long. V was pared by 1 base and J by 2 bases, with 8 bases between. The germline V gene encodes CDR1 SEHNR and CDR2 FQNEAQ (reference sequence). CDR3 region: CASSLGAGNTEAFF. The CDR3 coding sequence is TGTGCCAGCAGCTTAGGGGCAGGAAACACTGAAGCTTTCTTT.

The rearrangement joins TRBV5-1 to TRBJ1-1; perhaps TRBD1 as D (5 bases). This CDR3 has 13 amino acids. Germline lookup yields CDR1 SGHRS and CDR2 YFSETQ. V dropped 4 bases and J dropped 0 bases, with 7 bases sitting between them. This CDR3 is CASSPGMNTEAFF. CDR3 sequence (DNA): TGCGCCAGCAGCCCAGGGATGAACACTGAAGCTTTCTTT.

This rearrangement joins TRBV7-2 to TRBJ2-5; 8 positions match TRBD2. Germline-derived CDR1 and CDR2 are SGHTA and FQGNSA. The CDR3 is made up of 15 amino acids. Trimming at V came to 5 bases and at J to 1 base, leaving 6 bases not matched to a gene. The CDR3 loop reads CASSQMAGGQETQYF. Written as DNA, the CDR3 is TGTGCCAGCAGCCAAATGGCGGGGGGCCAAGAGACCCAGTACTTC. The whole variable domain, filled in from reference TRBV7-2 and TRBJ2-5, reads GAGVSQSPSNKVTEKGKDVELRCDPISGHTALYWYRQSLGQGLEFLIYFQGNSAPDKSGLPSDRFSAERTGGSVSTLTIQRTQQEDSAVYLCASSQMAGGQETQYFGPGTRLLVL.

The rearrangement joins TRBV10-3 to TRBJ2-1; no firm D call. Germline CDR1 is ENHRY and CDR2 is SYGVKD. Trimming pared 8 bases from V and 0 bases from J, leaving 11 bases between. The CDR3 runs 14 residues. The CDR3, as DNA: TGTGCCATCGGAGACCAGAGCTCCTACAATGAGCAGTTCTTC. Translation: CAIGDQSSYNEQFF.

The chain is built from TRBV6-5 and TRBJ1-2, with no clear D. Germline V lookup: CDR1 MNHEY, CDR2 SVGAGI. This CDR3 is built from 13 residues. V was pared by 7 bases and J by 3 bases, with 12 bases between. DNA of the CDR3: TGTGCCAGCATTCCGGGAGAAGACTATGGCTACACCTTC. This codes for CASIPGEDYGYTF.

V is TRBV27 and J is TRBJ1-5, with D perhaps TRBD1 (6 bases). V was clipped by 5 bases and J by 7 bases, with 15 bases between them. Germline V gives CDR1 MNHEY, CDR2 SMNVEV (reference sequence). This CDR3 region has 14 residues. The CDR3 spells CASSPQGPGQPQHF. The CDR3, as DNA: TGTGCCAGCAGTCCGCAGGGGCCCGGGCAGCCCCAGCATTTT.

The rearrangement links TRBV5-6 to TRBJ2-7, with D tentatively TRBD1 (6 bases). Germline lookup yields CDR1 SGHDT and CDR2 YYEEEE. V shed 5 bases and J shed 4 bases, with 16 bases lying between them. The CDR3 totals 14 residues. The CDR3: CASSPPGVIYEQYF. The CDR3 coding sequence is TGTGCCAGCAGTCCCCCAGGGGTAATTTACGAGCAGTACTTC. Complete variable domain (other parts from reference TRBV5-6 and TRBJ2-7): DAGVTQSPTHLIKTRGQQVTLRCSPKSGHDTVSWYQQALGQGPQFIFQYYEEEERQRGNFPDRFSGHQFPNYSSELNVNALLLGDSALYLCASSPPGVIYEQYFGPGTRLTVT.

The chain uses TRBV6-4 and TRBJ1-6, with unresolved D. CDR1 MRHNA and CDR2 SNTAGT come from the germline V gene. Trimming pared 5 bases from V and 8 bases from J, leaving 13 bases between. The CDR3 consists of 14 residues. The CDR3 loop reads CASSIDGVDSPLHF. CDR3 nucleotide sequence: TGTGCCAGCAGTATCGACGGGGTGGATTCACCCCTCCACTTT.

The V call is TRBV30, the J call TRBJ1-1, with D possibly matching TRBD1 (5 bases). From germline, CDR1 is GTSNPN and CDR2 SVGIG (reference sequence). The germline V and J ends were trimmed by 3 bases and 2 bases, with 10 bases remaining between them. This CDR3 spans 13 amino acids. The CDR3 nucleotides read TGTGCCTGGAGAGTCAGGGCAAACACTGAAGCTTTCTTT. It translates to CAWRVRANTEAFF.

J is TRBJ1-4 and V is TRBV5-4; D gene unclear. Germline V CDR1 and CDR2: SGHNT, YYREEE (reference sequence). The CDR3 spans 14 residues. Trimming pared 0 bases from V and 4 bases from J, leaving 7 bases between. The CDR3 is CASSLGGDNEKLFF. In nucleotides, the CDR3 is TGTGCCAGCAGCTTGGGCGGAGATAATGAAAAACTGTTTTTT.

V gene TRBV7-8 combines with J gene TRBJ1-6; D possibly corresponds to TRBD1 (5 bases). V lost 3 bases to trimming and J lost 5 bases, with 11 bases between them. CDR1 SGHVS and CDR2 FQNEAQ come from the germline V gene. There are 15 residues in the CDR3. CDR3 in DNA: TGTGCCAGCAGCTTCGAGACGGGGGATAATTCACCCCTCCACTTT. Translating gives CASSFETGDNSPLHF.

The chain is built from TRBV5-1 and TRBJ2-1; D might be TRBD1 (6 bases). The CDR3 spans 15 residues. V was cut by 4 bases and J by 1 base, with 12 bases left in between. From germline, CDR1 is SGHRS and CDR2 YFSETQ. In DNA, the CDR3 is TGCGCCAGCAGCCCACAGGGCCGTTCCTACAATGAGCAGTTCTTC. This sequence encodes CASSPQGRSYNEQFF.

The chain couples TRBV27 to TRBJ1-1; D not resolved. CDR3 size: 13 residues. CDR1 and CDR2 (germline): MNHEY, SMNVEV (reference sequence). Trimming cost V 3 bases and J 1 base, with 6 bases left between them. CDR3: CASSFSRNTEAFF. CDR3 sequence (DNA): TGTGCCAGCAGTTTTTCCAGGAACACTGAAGCTTTCTTT.